Shown below are 15 T cell receptor beta chains from a single sample sequenced in a study of T cell responses to AZD1222 COVID-19 vaccine. Assay: immunoSEQ multiplex PCR; the TCRdb copy retains only in-frame clones and omits some. The sample has approximately 85,000 clones; approximately 83% are singletons. The sequencing used peripheral blood, collected on day 0 of AZD1222 vaccination. The source is an adult in good health.

The chain carries TRBV10-3 and TRBJ2-7, with 14 bases lining up with TRBD2. CDR1 and CDR2 (germline): ENHRY, SYGVKD. V lost 8 bases, J lost 5 bases, and 5 bases stayed unmatched. The CDR3 runs 14 residues. The CDR3 region is CAIGTSGSMNEQYF. The DNA of the CDR3 is TGTGCCATCGGGACTAGCGGGAGTATGAACGAGCAGTACTTC.

This clone has a single count. This rearrangement joins TRBV30 to TRBJ1-2; D uncertain. From germline, CDR1 is GTSNPN and CDR2 SVGIG (reference sequence). CDR3 length: 14 residues. V was cut by 2 bases and J by 2 bases, with 12 bases left in between. Here the CDR3 reads CAWSIVPGNYGYTF. The CDR3 nucleotides are TGTGCCTGGAGTATTGTCCCGGGGAACTATGGCTACACCTTC.

The rearrangement joins TRBV30 to TRBJ1-3, with D hard to call. The CDR3 sequence is 15 residues long. Germline CDR1 and CDR2: GTSNPN and SVGIG (reference sequence). V lost 3 bases, J lost 0 bases, and 12 bases lay in between. CDR3 in amino acids: CAWRAGGHSGNTIYF. The CDR3 DNA sequence: TGTGCCTGGAGAGCGGGAGGCCACTCTGGAAACACCATATATTTT.

In its sample, this clone was seen once. CDR3 region: CASSLILSGIQQFF. The CDR3 DNA reads as TGTGCCAGCAGCTTAATTTTATCAGGGATCCAGCAGTTCTTC. The rearrangement joins TRBV11-1 to TRBJ2-1; perhaps TRBD1 as D (5 bases). Germline V gene lookup returns CDR1 SGHAT and CDR2 FQDESV (reference sequence). CDR3 size: 14 residues. V was clipped by 2 bases and J by 11 bases, with 16 bases between them.

This CDR3 is CASSSVGDGSPLHF. DNA for the CDR3: TGCGCCAGCTCCAGCGTAGGGGACGGTTCACCCCTCCACTTT. The chain employs TRBV5-1 and TRBJ1-6; a weak D match, TRBD1 (5 bases). Trimming took 7 bases from V and 9 from J, leaving 17 bases between them. Germline V lookup: CDR1 SGHRS, CDR2 YFSETQ. This CDR3 has 14 amino acids.

This clone was picked up a small number of times. The chain joins TRBV13 to TRBJ2-7; 9 bases line up with TRBD1. In germline, CDR1 is PRHDT, CDR2 FYEKMQ (reference sequence). V gave up 4 bases and J gave up 6 bases; unmatched junction bases: 7. The CDR3 sequence is 14 residues long. CDR3 in amino acids: CASSSPGQGGEQYF. CDR3 coding DNA: TGTGCCAGCAGCTCTCCGGGACAGGGAGGCGAGCAGTACTTC.

The gene calls are TRBV30 and TRBJ1-1; weak D call: TRBD1 (6 bases). The CDR3 is made up of 14 amino acids. Looked up from germline, CDR1 is GTSNPN and CDR2 is SVGIG (reference sequence). V lost 2 bases and J 1 base, leaving 11 bases between the germline ends. CDR3 DNA sequence: TGTGCCTGGAGTAGGGGGACCCGGAACACTGAAGCTTTCTTT. Translating gives CAWSRGTRNTEAFF.

V usage is TRBV5-4 and J usage is TRBJ2-5, with D perhaps TRBD2 (6 bases). The CDR3 sequence is 15 residues long. The V and J ends lost 4 bases and 1 base respectively, with 14 bases between them. Germline V gene lookup returns CDR1 SGHNT and CDR2 YYREEE (reference sequence). Here the CDR3 DNA reads TGTGCCAGCAGCAGAGGCGGGGACTTCCAAGAGACCCAGTACTTC. This sequence encodes CASSRGGDFQETQYF.

The rearrangement joins TRBV27 to TRBJ2-1; D gene uncertain. The CDR3 is 13 residues long. The germline V gene has CDR1 MNHEY and CDR2 SMNVEV (reference sequence). With 6 bases removed from V and 9 bases from J, the gap between germline ends came to 15 bases. CDR3 protein: CASRHAGSPEQFF. In DNA form, the CDR3 reads TGTGCCAGCAGGCATGCAGGATCTCCTGAGCAGTTCTTC.

The chain is built from TRBV21-1 and TRBJ1-5; TRBD1 is the table's D call and was not checked against the DNA. TRBV21-1 is a recognized pseudogene. This CDR3 comprises 18 residues. Here the CDR3 reads CASSKARGQGSSNQPQHF. CDR3 sequence (DNA): TGTGCCAGCAGCAAAGCCCGGGGCCAGGGGAGTAGCAATCAGCCCCAGCATTTT.

As for this clone: This clone may be a read error of a much larger clone one base away. The CDR3: CASSLTENYGYTF. CDR3 bases: TGTGCCAGCAGCCTGACAGAGAACTATGGCTACACCTTC. The chain links TRBV27 to TRBJ1-2; D may be TRBD1 (5 bases). The germline V gene encodes CDR1 MNHEY and CDR2 SMNVEV (reference sequence). Trimming left V 6 bases short and J 2 bases short, with 10 bases between. The CDR3 totals 13 residues.

The chain joins TRBV7-8 to TRBJ2-5; D is unclear. Trimming left V 3 bases short and J 4 bases short, with 9 bases between. CDR1 and CDR2 (germline): SGHVS, FQNEAQ. There are 13 residues in the CDR3. The CDR3 protein is CASSFLERETQYF. The CDR3 bases are TGTGCCAGCAGCTTTTTGGAGAGAGAGACCCAGTACTTC.

In its sample, this clone was seen a few times. The genes are TRBV12-3 or TRBV12-4 and TRBJ1-2; 8 bases align to TRBD1. The CDR3 sequence is 13 residues long. Germline trimming cut 6 bases from V and 4 bases from J; bases unmatched to any gene: 4. CDR3 region: CASRMTGAYGYTF. In nucleotides, the CDR3 is TGTGCCAGCAGGATGACAGGGGCCTATGGCTACACCTTC.

This CDR3 is CASSSQGGTGEQYF. The CDR3 DNA reads TGTGCCAGCAGCTCCCAAGGGGGTACAGGGGAGCAGTACTTC. This chain links TRBV7-2 with TRBJ2-7, with D perhaps TRBD1 (6 bases). The V gene lost 4 bases and the J gene lost 7 bases, with 17 bases spanning the gap. Looked up from germline, CDR1 is SGHTA and CDR2 is FQGNSA. The CDR3 extends over 14 amino acids.

The V call is TRBV7-8, the J call TRBJ1-2; D is unresolved. CDR1 and CDR2 (germline): SGHVS, FQNEAQ. The V gene lost 4 bases and the J gene lost 3 bases, with 15 bases spanning the gap. This CDR3 has 15 amino acids. CDR3 nucleotides: TGTGCCAGCAGCTCCCGTCAGATTGGGTACTATGGCTACACCTTC. It encodes CASSSRQIGYYGYTF.